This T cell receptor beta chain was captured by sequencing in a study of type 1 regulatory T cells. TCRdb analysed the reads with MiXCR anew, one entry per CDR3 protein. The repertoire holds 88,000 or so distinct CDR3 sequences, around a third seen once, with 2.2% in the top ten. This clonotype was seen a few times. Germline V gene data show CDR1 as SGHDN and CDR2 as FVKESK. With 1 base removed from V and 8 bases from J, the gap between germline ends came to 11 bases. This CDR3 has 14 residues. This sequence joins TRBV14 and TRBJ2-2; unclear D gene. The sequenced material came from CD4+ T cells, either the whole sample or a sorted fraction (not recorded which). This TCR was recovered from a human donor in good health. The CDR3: CASSQVYGPGELFF. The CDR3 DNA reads TGTGCCAGCAGCCAAGTGTACGGTCCGGGGGAGCTGTTTTTT.